This entry describes one T cell receptor (beta chain). Its specificity is unknown. CDR3 length: 15 amino acids. V lost 3 bases to trimming and J lost 4 bases; unmatched junction nucleotides: 7. Germline V gene data show CDR1 as SGHRS and CDR2 as YFSETQ. The record originates from a study of graft-versus-host responses after intestinal transplantation. Turning to the study itself: Among the recipients, all got anti-thymocyte globulin induction and then tacrolimus and steroids for approximately 3 years.

Using immunoSEQ multiplex PCR, the repertoire was profiled, and TCRdb retains in-frame clones only, with some absent. The table shows 90,000 to 150,000 clones, with 85% to 95% occurring only once. General observations from the study: Peak circulating GvH clone levels were associated with early post-transplant HvG declines.

The specimen was unstimulated CD8+ T cells sorted from spleen or lymph node cells, collected before intestinal transplant. J is TRBJ2-3 and V is TRBV5-1; 8 bases map to TRBD1. The clonotype originates from a human donor who received an intestinal transplant. The DNA for the CDR3 is TGCGCCAGCAGCTCCAGACAGGGGTATTCAGATACGCAGTATTTT. Translating it yields CASSSRQGYSDTQYF.